The 32 T cell receptor beta chains in this list originate from one sample, sequenced in a study of cytomegalovirus exposure and HLA in healthy donors. Primers included in the PCR were 60 Vbeta and 13 Jbeta primers. Sequenced by immunoSEQ multiplex PCR; TCRdb stores in-frame clones only, minus some. The table lists 100,000 to 150,000 clones, 80% of them singletons. Sequencing was performed on PBMCs. Receptors originate from a woman aged 40-49 years in good health and CMV-seronegative.

The rearrangement uses TRBV5-4 and TRBJ2-7; TRBD1 matches 9 bases. J gave up 7 bases and V 4 bases, and 12 bases lay outside the gene matches. Germline CDR1 is SGHNT and CDR2 is YYREEE (reference sequence). This CDR3 region has 15 residues. CDR3 coding DNA: TGTGCCAGCAGCCTGGGAGGACAGGGGAGGAATGAGCAGTACTTC. Translating it yields CASSLGGQGRNEQYF.

The V gene is TRBV10-3, the J gene TRBJ2-6, with a weak D call TRBD1 (6 bases). V dropped 10 bases and J dropped 0 bases, with 7 bases sitting between them. The CDR3 is 13 residues long. Germline CDR1 is ENHRY and CDR2 is SYGVKD. The CDR3 DNA is TGTGCCACACAGGGCTCTGGGGCCAACGTCCTGACTTTC. It specifies CATQGSGANVLTF.

V usage is TRBV6-5 and J usage is TRBJ2-1; 9 bases fit TRBD1. Germline V gene data show CDR1 as MNHEY and CDR2 as SVGAGI. This CDR3 region has 14 residues. Trimming cost V 0 bases and J 6 bases; bases outside gene matches: 0. This CDR3 is CASSYSTGGNEQFF. The DNA for the CDR3 is TGTGCCAGCAGTTACTCGACAGGGGGCAATGAGCAGTTCTTC.

This sequence joins TRBV13 and TRBJ1-5; D possibly corresponds to TRBD1 (6 bases). The ends were cut back, 5 bases at V and 6 bases at J, with 11 bases in the middle. Germline V gene data show CDR1 as PRHDT and CDR2 as FYEKMQ (reference sequence). The CDR3 runs to 13 residues. CDR3 loop: CASSPGVGQPQHF. The CDR3 DNA reads as TGTGCCAGCAGCCCAGGGGTGGGTCAGCCCCAGCATTTT.

The V and J genes are TRBV5-4 and TRBJ2-5; D is unclear. This CDR3 comprises 14 residues. V was cut by 2 bases and J by 4 bases, with 12 bases left in between. Germline V CDR1 and CDR2: SGHNT, YYREEE (reference sequence). CDR3 in DNA: TGTGCCAGCAGCTTTCCTAGTGGTGGAGAGACCCAGTACTTC. Encoded protein: CASSFPSGGETQYF.

This clone is a singleton in its sample. This sequence joins TRBV4-1 and TRBJ2-1; 9 nucleotides line up with TRBD1. The germline V gene encodes CDR1 MGHRA and CDR2 YSYEKL. J was trimmed by 5 bases and V by 1 base; bases with no gene match: 3. The length of the CDR3 is 15 residues. CDR3 nucleotides: TGCGCCAGCAGCCAAGCCGGACAGGGGAACAATGAGCAGTTCTTC. Protein sequence: CASSQAGQGNNEQFF.

The chain recombines TRBV27 with TRBJ1-2, with unresolved D. V was clipped by 6 bases and J by 5 bases, with 10 bases between them. The CDR3 runs to 12 residues. Germline V gives CDR1 MNHEY, CDR2 SMNVEV (reference sequence). Here the CDR3 DNA reads TGTGCCAGCAGGGGTTCGGGGTATGGCTACACCTTC. Protein product: CASRGSGYGYTF.

This CDR3 reads CASSFAGAGGYTF. In nucleotides, the CDR3 is TGTGCCAGCAGCTTTGCGGGGGCAGGGGGCTACACCTTC. The V and J genes are TRBV7-2 and TRBJ1-2, with D tentatively TRBD1 (6 bases). Germline V gene lookup returns CDR1 SGHTA and CDR2 FQGNSA. V was clipped by 3 bases and J by 8 bases, with 13 bases between them. The CDR3 contains 13 residues.

As DNA, the CDR3 is TGTGCCAGCAGCAAGACAGGGGCTAATGAAAAACTGTTTTTT. It codes for CASSKTGANEKLFF. J is TRBJ1-4 and V is TRBV7-9, with TRBD1 matching over 8 bases. This CDR3 comprises 14 residues. The V gene's germline CDR1 is SEHNR and CDR2 FQNEAQ (reference sequence). Trimming cost V 5 bases and J 3 bases; bases outside gene matches: 2.

In regard to this clone: Other DNA sequences in this sample translate to the same CDR3. This chain joins TRBV4-3 and TRBJ2-3; D is uncertain. This CDR3 comprises 13 residues. V lost 0 bases and J 12 bases, leaving 13 bases between the germline ends. Per germline, CDR1 LGHNA and CDR2 YSLEER. The CDR3 here is CASSQDSLGTQYF. CDR3 DNA sequence: TGCGCCAGCAGCCAAGATAGCCTTGGAACACAGTATTTT.

The sample holds one count of this clone. The CDR3 is CATHRDPNQPQHF. For the CDR3, the DNA is TGTGCCACCCACAGGGACCCTAATCAGCCCCAGCATTTT. The chain uses TRBV28 and TRBJ1-5; possibly TRBD1 for D (6 bases). The CDR3 has 13 residues. Germline CDR1 is MDHEN and CDR2 is SYDVKM. With 10 bases removed from V and 4 bases from J, the gap between germline ends came to 14 bases.

This clone was detected a few times. The V gene is TRBV6-5, the J gene TRBJ2-7; D ambiguous. The CDR3 length is 12 residues. The germline V gene has CDR1 MNHEY and CDR2 SVGAGI. With 6 bases removed from V and 6 bases from J, the gap between germline ends came to 12 bases. The DNA for the CDR3 is TGTGCCAGCAGGACAAGGCTGGGCGAGCAGTACTTC. Amino acids: CASRTRLGEQYF.

The rearrangement joins TRBV7-9 to TRBJ1-3; no clear D. This CDR3 is built from 17 residues. In germline, CDR1 is SEHNR, CDR2 FQNEAQ (reference sequence). Trimming took off 1 base at V and 0 bases at J, with 13 bases between the two ends. The CDR3 bases are TGTGCCAGCAGCTTAGTAGTTGTGGGCGACTCTGGAAACACCATATATTTT. Protein product: CASSLVVVGDSGNTIYF.

The rearrangement joins TRBV29-1 to TRBJ2-7; 9 bases fit TRBD1. CDR3 size: 13 residues. The trim removed 4 bases at V and 9 bases at J, leaving 10 bases unmatched. Germline CDR1 SQVTM, CDR2 ANQGSEA. The CDR3 DNA reads TGCAGCGTTGTGGGACAGGGAGGTTTAACGCAGTACTTC. Amino acid sequence: CSVVGQGGLTQYF.

The J gene is TRBJ2-5, the V gene TRBV9; possible D gene TRBD2, 6 bases. The CDR3 has 15 residues. Germline CDR1 is SGDLS and CDR2 is YYNGEE. V gave up 0 bases and J gave up 3 bases, with 12 bases separating them. CDR3 nucleotides: TGTGCCAGCAGCGTAGGGGAGGTACACAAAGAGACCCAGTACTTC. Translating gives CASSVGEVHKETQYF.

The V gene is TRBV7-2, the J gene TRBJ2-7, with TRBD1 as a possible D gene (5 bases). Germline loops: CDR1 SGHTA, CDR2 FQGNSA. The CDR3 is 17 amino acids. Trimming left V 5 bases short and J 1 base short, with 21 bases between. For the CDR3, the DNA is TGTGCCAGCAGCCCTTGGACACTACCTCCTCAGTCCTACGAGCAGTACTTC. As protein: CASSPWTLPPQSYEQYF.

The J gene is TRBJ2-6, the V gene TRBV28; the match to TRBD1 covers 11 bases. The CDR3 extends over 17 amino acids. V lost 6 bases and J lost 4; bases outside the gene matches: 8. The germline CDR1 and CDR2 sequences are MDHEN and SYDVKM. For the CDR3, the DNA is TGTGCCAGCAGACCTGGACAGGGGGCGGTCGGGGCCAACGTCCTGACTTTC. It codes for CASRPGQGAVGANVLTF.

The chain recombines TRBV6-5 with TRBJ1-2, with TRBD1 matching over 7 bases. The CDR3 length is 14 residues. J lost 3 bases, V lost 6 bases, and 7 bases had no gene match. Germline values: CDR1 MNHEY, CDR2 SVGAGI. The CDR3 DNA reads TGTGCCAGCAGCCGGACAGGAAGCCACTATGGCTACACCTTC. Its translation: CASSRTGSHYGYTF.

V gene TRBV29-1 combines with J gene TRBJ2-1; 7 bases agree with TRBD2. Per the germline V gene, CDR1 is SQVTM and CDR2 is ANQGSEA. V lost 0 bases to trimming and J lost 1 base; unmatched junction nucleotides: 12. This CDR3 comprises 18 residues. This CDR3 is CSVEDLAGTTRSYNEQFF. CDR3 nucleotides: TGCAGCGTTGAAGATTTGGCCGGGACTACCCGGTCCTACAATGAGCAGTTCTTC.

This chain connects TRBV27 to TRBJ2-2; TRBD2 might be the D (6 bases). The germline CDR1 and CDR2 sequences are MNHEY and SMNVEV (reference sequence). V lost 8 bases and J lost 4, with 14 bases in between. The CDR3 is 14 residues long. The CDR3 nucleotides read TGTGCCAGCTGGGGACTGTTGGGCACCGGGGAGCTGTTTTTT. Amino acid sequence: CASWGLLGTGELFF.

The chain employs TRBV7-9 and TRBJ1-4; tentatively, D is TRBD1 (5 bases). Deletions cut 3 bases from V and 2 bases from J, with 7 bases between. The CDR3 runs to 14 residues. Looked up from germline, CDR1 is SEHNR and CDR2 is FQNEAQ (reference sequence). The CDR3 DNA follows: TGTGCCAGCAGCTTGGGGCAGACTAATGAAAAACTGTTTTTT. Encoded protein: CASSLGQTNEKLFF.

The rearrangement uses TRBV29-1 and TRBJ2-7, with a weak D call TRBD2 (6 bases). The CDR3 extends over 11 amino acids. The germline CDR1 and CDR2 sequences are SQVTM and ANQGSEA. V lost 5 bases to trimming and J lost 5 bases, with 10 bases between them. The DNA for the CDR3 is TGCAGCGTTCGGGGGTCGAACGAGCAGTACTTC. The encoded protein is CSVRGSNEQYF.

A word on this clone: This same CDR3 is encoded by further DNA sequences in the sample. The CDR3 is CASSLAGNTGELFF. CDR3 DNA sequence: TGTGCCAGCAGCTTGGCAGGGAACACCGGGGAGCTGTTTTTT. V is TRBV5-4 and J is TRBJ2-2; no definite D call. CDR1 is SGHNT and CDR2 is YYREEE in the germline V gene (reference sequence). The CDR3 is 14 residues long. Trimming took 0 bases from V and 1 from J, leaving 4 bases between them.

The chain combines TRBV7-2 with TRBJ1-3; the D is unclear. V was clipped by 5 bases and J by 1 base, with 12 bases between them. Germline V gene data show CDR1 as SGHTA and CDR2 as FQGNSA. The CDR3 extends over 15 amino acids. The CDR3 reads CASSPGWVSGNTIYF. The CDR3 DNA reads TGTGCCAGCAGCCCCGGGTGGGTTTCTGGAAACACCATATATTTT.

This chain joins TRBV25-1 and TRBJ1-6; D unclear. The CDR3 has 13 amino acids. CDR1 is MGHDK, CDR2 SYGVNS, per germline. V lost 4 bases and J lost 7, with 8 bases in between. CDR3 DNA sequence: TGTGCCAGCAGTGGGGCCTTGAATTCACCCCTCCACTTT. Protein sequence: CASSGALNSPLHF.

V and J are TRBV7-2 and TRBJ1-5; D perhaps matches TRBD1 (5 bases). The germline V gene encodes CDR1 SGHTA and CDR2 FQGNSA. The V end was cut by 2 bases, the J end by 3 bases, with 11 bases between. This CDR3 has 15 amino acids. CDR3 coding DNA: TGTGCCAGCAGCTTACAGGGCGCTAACAATCAGCCCCAGCATTTT. As protein: CASSLQGANNQPQHF. The full variable domain, with the rest looked up from reference TRBV7-2 and TRBJ1-5, is GAGVSQSPSNKVTEKGKDVELRCDPISGHTALYWYRQSLGQGLEFLIYFQGNSAPDKSGLPSDRFSAERTGGSVSTLTIQRTQQEDSAVYLCASSLQGANNQPQHFGDGTRLSIL.

The chain links TRBV7-6 to TRBJ2-2; D might be TRBD2 (6 bases). The CDR3 extends over 16 amino acids. Trimming shortened V by 0 bases and J by 1 base, and 9 bases separated the two germline ends. Germline V gene sequence: CDR1 SGHVS, CDR2 FNYEAQ. The CDR3 spells CASSLAGGVNTGELFF. CDR3 nucleotides: TGTGCCAGCAGCTTAGCGGGCGGGGTGAACACCGGGGAGCTGTTTTTT.

The chain joins TRBV6-1 to TRBJ2-7, with a weak D call TRBD2 (5 bases). The CDR3 is 16 amino acids. Trimming removed 2 bases from V and 2 bases from J, with 16 bases in between. From germline, CDR1 is MNHNS and CDR2 SASEGT. The CDR3 region is CASSELVRGPTYEQYF. The DNA of the CDR3 is TGTGCCAGCAGTGAATTGGTCAGAGGGCCTACCTACGAGCAGTACTTC.

The chain has TRBV7-9 and TRBJ1-4, with 7 nucleotides matching TRBD1. Losses at the gene ends were 5 bases for V and 0 bases for J; bases not matched to a gene: 9. CDR3 length: 17 residues. CDR1 SEHNR and CDR2 FQNEAQ come from the germline V gene (reference sequence). The CDR3 loop reads CASSQGQGDATNEKLFF. The CDR3, as DNA: TGTGCCAGCAGCCAGGGGCAGGGGGACGCAACTAATGAAAAACTGTTTTTT.

The chain is built from TRBV4-2 and TRBJ1-1; 9 bases agree with TRBD1. Germline trimming cut 1 base from V and 4 bases from J; bases unmatched to any gene: 13. CDR1 is LGHNA, CDR2 YNFKEQ, per germline. CDR3 length: 18 residues. In nucleotides, the CDR3 is TGTGCCAGCAGCCAAGTTGCGGGACAGGGCCTTCTCGTCACTGAAGCTTTCTTT. It yields the protein CASSQVAGQGLLVTEAFF.

The rearrangement links TRBV6-6 to TRBJ1-2; a weak D match, TRBD1 (6 bases). Germline V gene lookup returns CDR1 MNHNY and CDR2 SVGAGI (reference sequence). V gave up 7 bases and J gave up 4 bases, with 13 bases separating them. CDR3 length equals 13 residues. The CDR3 region is CASTDSPSYGYTF. CDR3 sequence (DNA): TGTGCCAGCACGGACAGCCCATCCTATGGCTACACCTTC.

This chain connects TRBV18 to TRBJ1-1, with D perhaps matching TRBD1 (6 bases). Germline V gives CDR1 KGHSH, CDR2 LQKENI. Trimming pared 6 bases from V and 4 bases from J, leaving 15 bases between. The CDR3 covers 14 residues. The chain's CDR3 is CASSPGGRGTEAFF. The CDR3 DNA is TGTGCCAGCTCCCCGGGGGGGCGAGGCACTGAAGCTTTCTTT.